Each of the 8 T cell receptor beta chains below was sequenced from the same sample in a study of Graves' ophthalmopathy and Graves' hyperthyroidism. Amplifying from RNA transcripts, the study obtained TCR beta CDR3 regions. In the first round, RT-PCR was carried out with HTBI primers, and a multiplex PCR formed the second round. TCRdb fed the multiplex PCR reads into MiXCR, producing one record per CDR3 protein. The sample records hundreds of thousands of distinct CDR3 sequences, about a fifth being singletons. Specimen: peripheral blood. The receptors derive from a woman aged 18-29 years with stable Graves' hyperthyroidism. Some clones in this sample may be carry-over from other donors' samples.

The chain carries TRBV6-1 and TRBJ2-7; D remains ambiguous. Between the trimmed V and J ends, which lost 2 bases and 0 bases, there was a span of 5 bases. CDR1 is MNHNS, CDR2 SASEGT, per germline. The CDR3 is 13 amino acids. CDR3 loop: CASSERGSYEQYF. The CDR3 DNA follows: TGTGCCAGCAGTGAACGAGGCTCCTACGAGCAGTACTTC.

Comment on this clonotype: A read error may produce the germline difference seen at one junction end. The chain recombines TRBV9 with TRBJ2-5, with a weak D call TRBD2 (6 bases). The J call is in doubt because the DNA end fits TRBJ2-7 better. The CDR3 totals 14 residues. The germline V gene has CDR1 SGDLS and CDR2 YYNGEE. The CDR3 protein is CAISAGSDFYEQYF. The CDR3 DNA reads as TGTGCCATCAGCGCGGGAAGCGATTTCTACGAGCAGTACTTC.

This clonotype showed up just a few times. Given a much more abundant clone one base away, this may be a read error. The rearrangement uses TRBV6-4 and TRBJ1-6, with D tentatively TRBD1 (5 bases). The germline V and J ends were trimmed by 5 bases and 8 bases, with 13 bases remaining between them. This CDR3 spans 14 amino acids. The germline V gene encodes CDR1 MRHNA and CDR2 SNTAGT. The chain's CDR3 is CASSPDGGDSPLHF. The CDR3 region has the DNA TGTGCCAGCAGTCCGGACGGGGGTGATTCACCCCTCCACTTT.

Ten or more counts support this clonotype. This rearrangement joins TRBV20-1 to TRBJ2-2; D is perhaps TRBD1 (5 bases). CDR3 size: 13 residues. Germline V gives CDR1 DFQATT, CDR2 SNEGSKA (reference sequence). The CDR3: CSAPNPGTGELFF. DNA of the CDR3: TGCAGCGCCCCTAATCCAGGGACCGGGGAGCTGTTTTTT.

The genes are TRBV6-2 or TRBV6-3 and TRBJ2-2; D remains unclear. The CDR3 has 14 residues. V was trimmed by 8 bases and J by 2 bases, leaving 12 bases between them. Germline CDR1 is MNHEY and CDR2 is SVGEGT. The CDR3 protein is CASAPRGNTGELFF. The CDR3 nucleotides read TGTGCCAGCGCGCCGAGAGGCAACACCGGGGAGCTGTTTTTT.

For the CDR3, the DNA is TGTGCCAGCACCCCCCTACCAATCTTGGGTGAAGCTTTCTTT. Translated: CASTPLPILGEAFF. This chain links TRBV27 with TRBJ1-1; D unclear. Germline-derived CDR1 and CDR2 are MNHEY and SMNVEV (reference sequence). CDR3 length: 14 residues. V lost 7 bases and J lost 7, with 19 bases in between.

In its sample, this clonotype was seen many times. The chain joins TRBV7-8 to TRBJ1-2; 8 bases fit TRBD1. After removal of 4 bases from V and 10 bases from J, the junction contained 11 bases not matched to a gene. The CDR3 has 14 residues. The germline CDR1 and CDR2 sequences are SGHVS and FQNEAQ. The CDR3 DNA is TGTGCCAGCAGCTCCCCGTGGACAGGGTCGAACTACACCTTC. Translating it yields CASSSPWTGSNYTF.

The chain employs TRBV4-1 and TRBJ1-1, with no clear D. The CDR3 runs 15 residues. With 4 bases removed from V and 3 bases from J, the gap between germline ends came to 15 bases. Germline values: CDR1 MGHRA, CDR2 YSYEKL. Written as DNA, the CDR3 is TGCGCCAGCAGCCTTAACCCTGAGGCGTACACTGAAGCTTTCTTT. This encodes CASSLNPEAYTEAFF.